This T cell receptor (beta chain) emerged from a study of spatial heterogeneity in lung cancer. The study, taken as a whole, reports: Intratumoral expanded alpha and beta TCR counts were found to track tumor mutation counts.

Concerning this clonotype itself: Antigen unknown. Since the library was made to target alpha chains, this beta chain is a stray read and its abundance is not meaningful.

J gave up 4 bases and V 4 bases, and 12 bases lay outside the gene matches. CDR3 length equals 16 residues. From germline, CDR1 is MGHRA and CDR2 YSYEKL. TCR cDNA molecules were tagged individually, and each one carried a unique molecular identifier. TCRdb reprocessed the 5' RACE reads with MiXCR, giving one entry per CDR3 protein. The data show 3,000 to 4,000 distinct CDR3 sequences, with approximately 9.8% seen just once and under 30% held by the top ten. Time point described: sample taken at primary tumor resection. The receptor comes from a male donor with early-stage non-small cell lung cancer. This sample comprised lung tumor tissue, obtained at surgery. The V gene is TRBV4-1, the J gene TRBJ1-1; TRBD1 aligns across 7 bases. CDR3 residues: CASSLDRAAAGTEAFF. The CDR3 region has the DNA TGCGCCAGCAGCCTCGACAGGGCGGCGGCGGGCACTGAAGCTTTCTTT.